This T cell receptor (beta chain) is from a study of blood T cell repertoires in COVID-19. Study-level information: PBMCs, B-cell-depleted T cells, or T cells provided the cDNA or gDNA that made up the material.

Using immunoSEQ multiplex PCR, the repertoire was profiled, and TCRdb retains in-frame clones only, with some absent. Among roughly 250,000 clones listed, 88% were seen once. V was shortened by 7 bases and J by 5 bases, with 14 bases between the two germline ends. Germline loops: CDR1 SGHNT, CDR2 YENEEA. The length of the CDR3 is 14 residues. Participants were aged 18 to 89 years, lived in roughly 23 US areas, and enrolled virtually. Each participant's cohort was designated according to participant-reported clinical history. The clonotype comes from a middle-aged woman with acute COVID-19. Input material: PBMCs or T cells enriched from blood (not recorded which). J is TRBJ2-2 and V is TRBV11-3; weak D call: TRBD2 (6 bases). The CDR3 spells CASNALGGTGELFF. CDR3 nucleotides: TGTGCCAGCAACGCCTTGGGGGGAACCGGGGAGCTGTTTTTT.